This is a list of T cell receptor beta chains from one sample in a study of OX40 agonist ivuxolimab in advanced cancers. Profiled with immunoSEQ multiplex PCR; TCRdb holds only in-frame clones, not every one. Here the sample spans about 120,000 clones, roughly nine tenths being singletons. The input for sequencing was CD4+ or CD8+ T cells sorted from blood, taken in a trial of the OX40 agonist ivuxolimab. The source of these receptors is an adult with an advanced solid tumor such as melanoma, head and neck, liver or kidney cancer. The CDR3 runs from the conserved cysteine through the conserved F or W.

TRBJ2-5 TRBV11-2 CASSFTAGANQETQYF
TRBJ1-5 TRBV28 CASSYLTGGNQPQHF
TRBJ2-5 TRBV29-1 CSVTRLAGGETQYF
TRBJ2-6 TRBV28 CASSPGQGKGANVLTF
TRBJ2-1 TRBV7-2 CASSLGGTGFRNEQFF
TRBJ2-4 TRBV7-2 CASSSQGTGKGDIQYF
TRBJ1-1 TRBV5-4 CASSSRAMNTEAFF
TRBJ2-3 TRBV5-1 CASSLAPSGVSTDTQYF
TRBJ1-4 TRBV15 CATSRAPTNEKLFF
TRBJ1-1 TRBV28 CAIPGTGKTFF
TRBJ1-1 TRBV7-3 CASSLYGPPWATEAFF
TRBJ1-2 TRBV6-5 CASRQGYEVYTF
TRBJ1-2 TRBV28 CASGGYTF
TRBJ2-2 TRBV28 CASSLSAHTGELFF
TRBJ1-1 TRBV30 CAWRDRWNTEAFF
TRBJ2-7 TRBV7-9 CASSLATGGFYEQYF
NA TRBV7-8 CASSLSQGPYEQYF
TRBJ2-3 TRBV5-1 CASSSRGQPPTDTQYF
TRBJ2-5 TRBV5-4 CATRAAPPQETQYF